Sequencing of this TCR beta chain was carried out in a study of blood T cell repertoires in COVID-19. Study summary: The samples span acute and convalescent COVID-19 from the United States, Italy and Spain. Sample material is recorded as cDNA or gDNA derived from T cells, B-cell-depleted T cells, or PBMCs.

As processed by the authors: Reference gene primers were amplified, and this amplification served to estimate nucleated cell counts. Sequencing was performed with immunoSEQ multiplex PCR; in TCRdb, only in-frame clones are kept and a portion is missing. V and J calls and clone size are as listed in that table; D and trimming were resolved from the DNA. The data show some 160,000 clones, about four fifths seen once. V was pared by 3 bases and J by 0 bases, with 6 bases of the junction left unmatched. Per germline, CDR1 SGDLS and CDR2 YYNGEE. This CDR3 has 16 residues. Material: peripheral blood. The TCR sequence derives from a man in his sixties or seventies with active or convalescent COVID-19. The genes are TRBV9 and TRBJ1-2, with 9 bases that match TRBD1. CDR3 DNA: TGTGCCAGCAGCGGATGGACAGGGGAGTCTAACTATGGCTACACCTTC. This codes for CASSGWTGESNYGYTF.